This T cell receptor beta chain comes out of a study of vaccination effects on CD4 cells after COVID-19. Some clones are missing from TCRdb's copy, which holds only in-frame ones; the method was immunoSEQ multiplex PCR. The profile covers roughly 76,000 clones, with around 76% appearing a single time and roughly 1.7% taken by the ten largest. Sequencing was preceded by expansion of antigen-specific CD4+ T cells with viral peptide pools in the ViraFEST assay. CD4+ T cell isolation took place after about nine days of culture. On day 3 and again on day 7, half the medium was replaced with IL-2 medium. Overall study findings and caveats: The study dataset contains few convalescent patients and includes no early post-infection timepoints. At late timepoints after vaccination, vaccine- and infection-induced clones shrank markedly.

To note about this clone: Its specificity is not known.

The CDR3 has 12 amino acids. Trimming shortened V by 6 bases and J by 7 bases, and 12 bases separated the two germline ends. Germline CDR1 is MDHEN and CDR2 is SYDVKM. Sequencing was performed on CD4+ T cells from PBMCs cultured with HCoV-229E spike peptides, taken before COVID-19 vaccination. This clonotype was sampled from a human donor who received a COVID-19 vaccine. The chain carries TRBV28 and TRBJ2-5, with D uncertain. DNA for the CDR3: TGTGCCAGCAGCTCCACAGTTGGGACCCAGTACTTC. Translated: CASSSTVGTQYF.